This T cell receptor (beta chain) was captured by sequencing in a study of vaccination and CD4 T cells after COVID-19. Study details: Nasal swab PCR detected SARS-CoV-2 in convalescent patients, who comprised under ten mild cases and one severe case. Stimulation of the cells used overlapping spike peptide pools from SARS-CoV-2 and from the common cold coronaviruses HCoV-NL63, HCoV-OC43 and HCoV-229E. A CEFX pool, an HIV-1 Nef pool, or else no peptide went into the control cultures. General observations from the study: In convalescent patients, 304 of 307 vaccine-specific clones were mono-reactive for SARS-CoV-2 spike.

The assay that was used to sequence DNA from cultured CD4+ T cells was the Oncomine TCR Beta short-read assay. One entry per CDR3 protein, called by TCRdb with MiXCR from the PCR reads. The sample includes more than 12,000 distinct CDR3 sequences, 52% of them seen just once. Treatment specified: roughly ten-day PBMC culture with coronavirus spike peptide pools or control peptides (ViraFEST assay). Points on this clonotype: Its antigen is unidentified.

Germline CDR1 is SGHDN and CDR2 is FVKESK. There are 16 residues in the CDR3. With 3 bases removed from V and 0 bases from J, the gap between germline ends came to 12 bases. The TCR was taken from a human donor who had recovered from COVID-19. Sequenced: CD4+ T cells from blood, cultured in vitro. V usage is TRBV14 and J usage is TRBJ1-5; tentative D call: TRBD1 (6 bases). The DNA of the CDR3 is TGTGCCAGCAGCCACCGGACAGATAATAGCAATCAGCCCCAGCATTTT. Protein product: CASSHRTDNSNQPQHF.